This TCR beta chain was sequenced during a study of PD-1 blockade in classical Hodgkin lymphoma (dated by TCRdb to about 2020). Concerning the study at large: Nivolumab dosing was 3 mg/kg intravenously every 2 weeks, continuing until either disease progression or unacceptable toxicity. The study used TCR beta sequencing and CyTOF to define a peripheral blood immune signature of response to PD-1 blockade in classical Hodgkin lymphoma. The study at large found these results: A significant rise by C4D1 was seen in CD4+ but not CD8+ TCR diversity (p=0.0027 vs p=0.16), with the rise being most apparent in complete responders (p=0.02). Newly diagnosed patients were reported to have lower baseline TCR diversity than healthy donors, and relapsed/refractory patients were reported to have lower baseline TCR diversity still. Patients starting nivolumab less than 1 year after ASCT had lower diversity and were excluded from later analyses to avoid confounding by immune reconstitution. Baseline diversity similar to that of newly diagnosed patients was observed in trial patients achieving complete response, whereas significantly lower diversity was observed in partial responders and progressors. Only a single clinical trial cohort was studied, and what caused the repertoire differences, possibly disease activity or prior therapy, remained undefined.

This specimen's time point label, per the study, means: cycle 1 day 1 (C1D1), immediately before nivolumab initiation. All trial patients had relapsed after autologous stem cell transplantation, with cohorts A, B and C differing in prior brentuximab vedotin exposure. A total of over 50 patients with relapsed/refractory classical Hodgkin lymphoma made up the trial cohort, and each patient's best overall response was complete response, partial response or progressive disease. In the multi-cohort phase II CheckMate 205 trial, trial patients received single-agent nivolumab. An independent review committee assessed best overall response by applying the 2007 International Working Group response criteria. Trial PBMCs were collected just before the start of nivolumab (C1D1) and during therapy at cycle 2 day 1 and cycle 4 day 1. Peripheral blood was collected in 8 mL Vacutainer Cell Preparation Tubes, from which PBMCs were isolated by centrifugation and then cryopreserved.

The Qiagen DNeasy kit was used to extract genomic DNA from unsorted PBMCs and from the negatively selected CD4+ and CD8+ fractions. TCR beta CDR3 regions were subjected to amplification by immunoSEQ multiplex PCR with primers that anneal to V and J segments. Amplification bias was minimized using a synthetic immune receptor repertoire, and residual bias was removed computationally after sequencing. On the study's bioinformatics: Repertoire diversity was quantified as the Shannon entropy index using custom Python scripts. Unsorted, CD4+ and CD8+ repertoires were examined separately, except in combined analyses, for which CD4+ and CD8+ sequences were merged in silico. A clone counted as expanded when the clone's frequency after treatment rose at least 2-fold relative to C1D1, and clones undetected at baseline were given a pseudocount of 0.5. Singleton clones were defined as clones with 0 or 1 copy at C1D1, and non-singleton clones were defined as clones with 2 or more copies. Clones expanded in unsorted samples were assigned a CD4+, CD8+ or unknown annotation through matching of protein sequences in sorted samples from the same patient. Wilcoxon tests on paired samples were used to test diversity changes from C1D1 to C4D1. TCRdb provides this immuneACCESS table in a form limited to in-frame rearrangements. Some clones are lacking; in checked studies, under half of them reflect an unresolved V gene, and why the rest are absent is not known. The V and J calls and clone size are taken from that table; D and trimming were inferred from the DNA. Recorded for this sample are 15,000 to 20,000 clones; more than 70% of them occurred a single time. The top ten constitute about 5% of the sample.

The germline V gene gives CDR1 as SGHRS and CDR2 as YFSETQ. Reading from cysteine to phenylalanine, the CDR3 counts 12 amino acids. The CDR3 DNA has 36 bases and is translated from base 1. V is pared back by 0 bases and J by 5 bases, with 4 bases lying between the germline termini. With regard to this clone: Its antigen is still unknown. Base quality data are lacking; no much larger clone is found one base away.

The receptor chain draws on TRBV5-1 and TRBJ2-3, with no D gene named confidently. Sequencing used peripheral blood mononuclear cells (PBMCs), obtained at baseline. This TCR came from a human donor with classical Hodgkin lymphoma. The nucleotides read TGCGCCAGCAGCTTGGCCGGAGATACGCAGTATTTT. Its product reads: CASSLAGDTQYF.